These 29 T cell receptor beta chains were all obtained from the same sample, sequenced in a study of blood T cell repertoires in COVID-19. This table comes from immunoSEQ multiplex PCR, and its TCRdb copy is limited to in-frame clones, with some not included. The table includes roughly 40,000 clones, 76% detected once. Material: peripheral blood. The source is a man aged 70-80 years with active or convalescent COVID-19.

This clone was detected only a few times. The chain carries TRBV6-5 and TRBJ1-2, with 8 bases fitting TRBD1. V shed 4 bases, J shed 4 bases, and the junction held 8 bases outside the gene matches. Germline-derived CDR1 and CDR2 are MNHEY and SVGAGI. The CDR3 is 15 residues long. The CDR3 bases are TGTGCCAGCAGTTCAGACAGGGGCGAAACCTATGGCTACACCTTC. Amino acid sequence: CASSSDRGETYGYTF.

The V and J genes are TRBV2 and TRBJ2-1, with D possibly being TRBD2 (6 bases). The CDR3 is 13 residues long. The germline gives CDR1 SNHLY, CDR2 FYNNEI. With 6 bases removed from V and 4 bases from J, the gap between germline ends came to 10 bases. The CDR3: CASRERAYNEQFF. CDR3 bases: TGTGCCAGCAGGGAGCGGGCGTACAATGAGCAGTTCTTC.

The rearrangement joins TRBV9 to TRBJ2-5; possible D gene TRBD1, 5 bases. The CDR3 has 15 amino acids. CDR1 and CDR2 from the germline V gene are SGDLS and YYNGEE. V dropped 3 bases and J dropped 5 bases, with 17 bases sitting between them. The CDR3 nucleotides read TGTGCCAGCAGCGCCCAGACGGAAGGGGCCGAGACCCAGTACTTC. It yields the protein CASSAQTEGAETQYF.

V is TRBV19 and J is TRBJ2-1, with 9 positions matching TRBD2. The CDR3 loop spans 15 amino acids. Germline V gene data show CDR1 as LNHDA and CDR2 as SQIVND (reference sequence). V lost 6 bases and J lost 0; bases outside the gene matches: 3. CDR3 sequence reads: CASRRGGSSYNEQFF. The CDR3 nucleotides are TGTGCCAGTAGGCGGGGGGGAAGCTCCTACAATGAGCAGTTCTTC.

This clone was observed a single time. The V call is TRBV6-1, the J call TRBJ2-5; a weak D match, TRBD1 (6 bases). Trimming removed 9 bases from V and 5 bases from J, with 19 bases in between. From germline, CDR1 is MNHNS and CDR2 SASEGT. The CDR3 spans 14 residues. The CDR3 coding sequence is TGTGCCAGTGATCCGGGTGGGGGCTTGGAGACCCAGTACTTC. Its translation is CASDPGGGLETQYF.

The chain is built from TRBV9 and TRBJ1-3, with a possible D match to TRBD1 (5 bases). CDR1 is SGDLS, CDR2 YYNGEE, per germline. V lost 6 bases to trimming and J lost 8 bases, with 21 bases between them. The CDR3 is 15 amino acids. Here the CDR3 DNA reads TGTGCCAGCAACGGAGGGACGGTTCTGGATGACACCATATATTTT. Translating gives CASNGGTVLDDTIYF.

This rearrangement joins TRBV28 to TRBJ1-1; no reliable D call. V gave up 8 bases and J gave up 4 bases, with 11 bases separating them. The V gene's germline CDR1 is MDHEN and CDR2 SYDVKM. The CDR3 has 12 residues. CDR3 sequence: CASGGLGTEAFF. Here the CDR3 DNA reads TGTGCCAGCGGAGGGTTAGGCACTGAAGCTTTCTTT.

This rearrangement joins TRBV7-2 to TRBJ1-2, with 11 bases matching TRBD1. The CDR3 extends over 14 amino acids. Germline CDR1 is SGHTA and CDR2 is FQGNSA. The ends lost 5 bases at V and 8 bases at J; junction bases unmatched: 7. CDR3 in DNA: TGTGCCAGCAGCCCAGGACAGGGGGCGTCGGGCTACACCTTC. Translation: CASSPGQGASGYTF.

The rearrangement uses TRBV20-1 and TRBJ2-7, with a weak D call TRBD1 (5 bases). The CDR3 covers 11 residues. In germline, CDR1 is DFQATT, CDR2 SNEGSKA (reference sequence). CDR3 protein: CSAIQGFEQYF. CDR3 DNA: TGCAGCGCCATTCAGGGTTTCGAGCAGTACTTC.

This clone was detected only a few times. V is TRBV3-1 (or the pseudogene TRBV3-2) and J is TRBJ2-1, with D maybe TRBD2 (6 bases). The CDR3 length is 14 residues. Looked up from germline, CDR1 is LGHDT and CDR2 is YNNKEL (reference sequence). V gave up 5 bases and J gave up 7 bases, with 15 bases separating them. DNA of the CDR3: TGTGCCAGCAGCTACTCCGCCCGGGGGAATGAGCAGTTCTTC. The encoded protein is CASSYSARGNEQFF.

The chain uses TRBV30 and TRBJ2-4; the match to TRBD1 covers 7 bases. After removal of 2 bases from V and 8 bases from J, the junction contained 6 bases not matched to a gene. There are 13 residues in the CDR3. Germline V gene lookup returns CDR1 GTSNPN and CDR2 SVGIG (reference sequence). Here the CDR3 reads CAWSLNRGDIQYF. The DNA of the CDR3 is TGTGCCTGGAGTCTGAACAGGGGTGACATTCAGTACTTC.

The chain couples TRBV13 to TRBJ2-7; TRBD1 matches 10 bases. The ends lost 0 bases at V and 3 bases at J; junction bases unmatched: 5. The germline gives CDR1 PRHDT, CDR2 FYEKMQ (reference sequence). The CDR3 runs 16 residues. CDR3 coding DNA: TGTGCCAGCAGCTTAGGCCGACAGGGGGCAAGCTACGAGCAGTACTTC. It translates to CASSLGRQGASYEQYF.

J is TRBJ1-5 and V is TRBV19; D may be TRBD1 (5 bases). This CDR3 has 14 residues. Per germline, CDR1 LNHDA and CDR2 SQIVND (reference sequence). Trimming shortened V by 7 bases and J by 5 bases, and 15 bases separated the two germline ends. In DNA, the CDR3 is TGTGCCAGTACCCCATGGGGAGGGGATCAGCCCCAGCATTTT. It yields the protein CASTPWGGDQPQHF. Full variable domain (missing parts from reference TRBV19 and TRBJ1-5): DGGITQSPKYLFRKEGQNVTLSCEQNLNHDAMYWYRQDPGQGLRLIYYSQIVNDFQKGDIAEGYSVSREKKESFPLTVTSAQKNPTAFYLCASTPWGGDQPQHFGDGTRLSIL.

This rearrangement joins TRBV18 to TRBJ1-1; D gene unclear. From germline, CDR1 is KGHSH and CDR2 LQKENI. The V end was cut by 2 bases, the J end by 5 bases, with 6 bases between. The CDR3 is 12 residues long. CDR3 sequence reads: CASSPSGTEAFF. The CDR3 DNA reads TGTGCCAGCTCACCATCGGGGACTGAAGCTTTCTTT.

The chain employs TRBV28 and TRBJ1-5; D is unclear. V shed 6 bases and J shed 11 bases, with 14 bases lying between them. This CDR3 spans 12 amino acids. Germline CDR1 and CDR2: MDHEN and SYDVKM. CDR3: CASSGVERAQHF. The CDR3 bases are TGTGCCAGCAGCGGTGTGGAGAGGGCCCAGCATTTT.

This chain connects TRBV5-1 to TRBJ2-5; 7 bases align to TRBD2. Germline CDR1 is SGHRS and CDR2 is YFSETQ. The CDR3 runs to 15 residues. The V and J ends lost 0 bases and 5 bases, in that order; junction bases with no gene match: 7. CDR3 in amino acids: CASSLEGRDWETQYF. CDR3 in DNA: TGCGCCAGCAGCTTGGAAGGGAGGGATTGGGAGACCCAGTACTTC.

J is TRBJ2-5 and V is TRBV11-2; D may be TRBD2 (5 bases). The CDR3 sequence is 13 residues long. Germline CDR1 is SGHAT and CDR2 is FQNNGV. The V gene lost 4 bases and the J gene lost 1 base, with 7 bases spanning the gap. CDR3 amino acids: CASSWTPQETQYF. CDR3 coding DNA: TGTGCCAGCAGCTGGACTCCCCAAGAGACCCAGTACTTC.

The V and J genes are TRBV9 and TRBJ2-2, with a possible D match to TRBD2 (7 bases). V dropped 7 bases and J dropped 5 bases, with 18 bases sitting between them. The CDR3 sequence is 15 residues long. Germline CDR1 SGDLS, CDR2 YYNGEE. The CDR3 sequence is CASAPLGGETGELFF. In nucleotides, the CDR3 is TGTGCCAGCGCCCCGCTAGGGGGGGAAACCGGGGAGCTGTTTTTT.

The chain recombines TRBV5-4 with TRBJ1-3; D possibly corresponds to TRBD1 (6 bases). The CDR3 is made up of 16 amino acids. The V end lost 2 bases, the J end lost 0 bases, and 12 bases lay between the germline ends. Germline V gene sequence: CDR1 SGHNT, CDR2 YYREEE (reference sequence). The CDR3 protein is CASSFKTGSSGNTIYF. The CDR3 DNA is TGTGCCAGCAGCTTCAAAACAGGGAGCTCTGGAAACACCATATATTTT.

CDR3 amino acids: CASSHVRGAGHRGTEAFF. The DNA for the CDR3 is TGTGCCAGCAGCCACGTTCGGGGGGCAGGACACAGGGGGACTGAAGCTTTCTTT. This chain connects TRBV5-6 to TRBJ1-1; 8 bases line up with TRBD1. The CDR3 contains 18 residues. CDR1 is SGHDT, CDR2 YYEEEE, per germline. With V trimmed by 4 bases and J by 5 bases, 19 bases remained unmatched.

This rearrangement joins TRBV3-1 (or the pseudogene TRBV3-2) to TRBJ2-5; 8 bases are a match to TRBD2. This CDR3 contains 11 residues. From germline, CDR1 is LGHDT and CDR2 YNNKEL (reference sequence). The CDR3 region is CASGGFLTQYF. As DNA, the CDR3 is TGTGCTTCGGGGGGGTTTTTGACCCAGTACTTC.

This chain connects TRBV24-1 to TRBJ1-1; D gene uncertain. V was pared by 4 bases and J by 3 bases, with 5 bases between. Germline V gene sequence: CDR1 KGHDR, CDR2 SFDVKD. The CDR3 runs 12 residues. The CDR3 region is CATSDLDTEAFF. CDR3 nucleotide sequence: TGTGCCACCAGTGACCTAGACACTGAAGCTTTCTTT.

The chain combines TRBV5-6 with TRBJ2-7; no clear D. There are 11 residues in the CDR3. V dropped 1 base and J dropped 5 bases, with 4 bases sitting between them. Germline V CDR1 and CDR2: SGHDT, YYEEEE. The CDR3 spells CASSLYDEQYF. The CDR3 nucleotides read TGTGCCAGCAGCTTGTATGACGAGCAGTACTTC.

The chain links TRBV13 to TRBJ1-6; maybe TRBD1 (5 bases). There are 15 residues in the CDR3. Trimming took 3 bases from V and 7 from J, leaving 13 bases between them. In germline, CDR1 is PRHDT, CDR2 FYEKMQ (reference sequence). The CDR3, as DNA: TGTGCCAGCAGCTTCCGGGAGGGGAGGAATTCACCCCTCCACTTT. It codes for CASSFREGRNSPLHF. The whole variable domain, remainder taken from reference TRBV13 and TRBJ1-6, is AAGVIQSPRHLIKEKRETATLKCYPIPRHDTVYWYQQGPGQDPQFLISFYEKMQSDKGSIPDRFSAQQFSDYHSELNMSSLELGDSALYFCASSFREGRNSPLHFGNGTRLTVT.

The V gene is TRBV4-1, the J gene TRBJ2-7; 7 nucleotides line up with TRBD2. J gave up 4 bases and V 0 bases, and 9 bases lay outside the gene matches. CDR1 and CDR2 from the germline V gene are MGHRA and YSYEKL. This CDR3 is built from 16 residues. The CDR3 loop is CASSQDFWSGVYEQYF. Here the CDR3 DNA reads TGCGCCAGCAGCCAAGATTTTTGGAGCGGGGTATACGAGCAGTACTTC.

The rearrangement joins TRBV6-2 or TRBV6-3 to TRBJ2-1; the D gene is possibly TRBD2 (5 bases). Looked up from germline, CDR1 is MNHEY and CDR2 is SVGEGT. The CDR3 length is 15 residues. The V end lost 4 bases, the J end lost 6 bases, and 16 bases lay between the germline ends. CDR3 DNA sequence: TGTGCCAGCAGTTTAGCCGGGGATACATTCAATGAGCAGTTCTTC. Translating it yields CASSLAGDTFNEQFF.

This clone was counted a few times. V usage is TRBV6-5 and J usage is TRBJ2-2, with D possibly TRBD1 on 6 matching bases. The germline V and J ends were trimmed by 6 bases and 1 base, with 9 bases remaining between them. Per germline, CDR1 MNHEY and CDR2 SVGAGI. This CDR3 has 14 amino acids. The CDR3 DNA is TGTGCCAGCAGGAAGGGACAGAACACCGGGGAGCTGTTTTTT. This translates into CASRKGQNTGELFF.

The chain carries TRBV12-2 and TRBJ2-3; TRBD1, as called in the table, went unchecked against the DNA. TRBV12-2 is flagged as a pseudogene. The CDR3 contains 17 residues. The CDR3 DNA sequence: TGTGCAAGTCGCCTGCTACCAGGGATCCCGCACACAGATACGCAGTATTTT. As protein: CASRLLPGIPHTDTQYF.

The rearrangement uses TRBV3-1 (or the pseudogene TRBV3-2) and TRBJ2-5, with D tentatively TRBD2 (5 bases). The V end lost 5 bases, the J end lost 5 bases, and 18 bases lay between the germline ends. The CDR3 has 15 residues. Germline V CDR1 and CDR2: LGHDT, YNNKEL (reference sequence). CDR3 region: CASSFQAGIGETQYF. DNA of the CDR3: TGTGCCAGCAGCTTTCAGGCCGGGATCGGGGAGACCCAGTACTTC.